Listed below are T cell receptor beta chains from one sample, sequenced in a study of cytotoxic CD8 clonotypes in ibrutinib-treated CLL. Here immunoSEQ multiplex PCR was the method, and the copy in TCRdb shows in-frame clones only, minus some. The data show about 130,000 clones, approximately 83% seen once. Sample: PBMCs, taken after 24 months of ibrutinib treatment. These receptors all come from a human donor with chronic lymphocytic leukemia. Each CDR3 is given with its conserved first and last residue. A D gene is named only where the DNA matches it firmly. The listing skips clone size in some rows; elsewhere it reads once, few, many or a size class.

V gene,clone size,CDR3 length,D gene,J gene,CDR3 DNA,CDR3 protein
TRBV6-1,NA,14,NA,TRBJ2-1,TGTGCCAGTACGGACAGAGGCTCCTACAATGAGCAGTTCTTC,CASTDRGSYNEQFF
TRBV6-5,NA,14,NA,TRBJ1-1,TGTGCCAGCAGCCCAGGGGCCCCGGAGACTGAAGCTTTCTTT,CASSPGAPETEAFF
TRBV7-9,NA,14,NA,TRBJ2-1,TGTGCCAGCAGCTTTCTCAGGGAGGACAATGAGCAGTTCTTC,CASSFLREDNEQFF
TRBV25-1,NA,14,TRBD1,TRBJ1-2,TGTGCCAGCAAAGAGACAGGGGTGTCAGGTGGCTACACCTTC,CASKETGVSGGYTF
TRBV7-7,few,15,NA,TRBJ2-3,TGTGCTAGCAGCTTAGGCGGCAGTAGCAGAGATACGCAGTATTTT,CASSLGGSSRDTQYF
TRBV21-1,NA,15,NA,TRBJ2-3,TGTGCCAGCAGCAACAGGGGGACTAGCACAGATACGCAGTATTTT,CASSNRGTSTDTQYF
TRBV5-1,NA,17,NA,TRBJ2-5,TGCGCCAGCAGCTTGAGTAGCCTCGGGACACCACAAGAGACCCAGTACTTC,CASSLSSLGTPQETQYF
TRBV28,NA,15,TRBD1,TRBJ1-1,TGTGCCAGCAGTTCCTCCGGGACAGGGAAAACTGAAGCTTTCTTT,CASSSSGTGKTEAFF
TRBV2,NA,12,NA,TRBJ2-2,TGTGCCAGCAGTATAGCTACCGGGGAGCTGTTTTTT,CASSIATGELFF
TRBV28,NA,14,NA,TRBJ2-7,TGTGCCAGCAGTTCCTATGCAGTCTCCTACGAGCAGTACTTC,CASSSYAVSYEQYF
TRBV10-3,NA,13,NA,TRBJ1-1,TGTGCCATCATGGTGCAGGGCCAGGGTGAAGCTTTCTTT,CAIMVQGQGEAFF
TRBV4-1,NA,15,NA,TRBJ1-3,TGCGCCAGCAGCCGAATCCCGGGGCCCGGAAACACCATATATTTT,CASSRIPGPGNTIYF
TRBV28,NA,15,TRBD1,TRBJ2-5,TGTGCCAGCAGTCCGTCCCGACAGGGGCAAGAGACCCAGTACTTC,CASSPSRQGQETQYF
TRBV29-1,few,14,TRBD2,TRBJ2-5,TGCAGCGTTGTCCTTAGCGGGGGCCAAGAGACCCAGTACTTC,CSVVLSGGQETQYF
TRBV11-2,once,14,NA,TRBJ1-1,TGTGCCAGCAGCCGCGGGCTCCAGAACACTGAAGCTTTCTTT,CASSRGLQNTEAFF
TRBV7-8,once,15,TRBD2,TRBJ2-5,TGTGCCAGCCAGCGGGGGCCAAATCCCGGAGAGACCCAGTACTTC,CASQRGPNPGETQYF
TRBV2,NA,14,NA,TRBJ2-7,TGTGCCAGCGTACCCGGGACTGCCTCCTACGAGCAGTACTTC,CASVPGTASYEQYF
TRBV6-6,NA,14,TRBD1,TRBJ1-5,TGTGCCAGCAGTTCCTACAGGGGGGATCAGCCCCAGCATTTT,CASSSYRGDQPQHF
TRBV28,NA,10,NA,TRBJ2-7,TGTGCCAGCAGTTCCCCCGAGCAGTACTTC,CASSSPEQYF
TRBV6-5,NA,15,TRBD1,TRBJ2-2,TGTGCCAGCAGTGCACAGGGGGCGTTTGGCGGGGAGCTGTTTTTT,CASSAQGAFGGELFF
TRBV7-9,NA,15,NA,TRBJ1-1,TGTGCCAGCAGCTTAGTGTCGAGCGGTGGGACTGAAGCTTTCTTT,CASSLVSSGGTEAFF
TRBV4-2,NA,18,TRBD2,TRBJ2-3,TGTGCCAGCAGCCAAGATCTTATAGCGGGAGGGCTTAGAGATACGCAGTATTTT,CASSQDLIAGGLRDTQYF
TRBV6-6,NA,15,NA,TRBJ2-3,TGTGCCAGCAGTTACGGCGGGACGGGCACAGATACGCAGTATTTT,CASSYGGTGTDTQYF
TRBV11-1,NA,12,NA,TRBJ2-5,TGTGCCAGCAGCCCCGGAGGGGCCAGGGCGTACTTC,CASSPGGARAYF
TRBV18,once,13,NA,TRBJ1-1,TGTGCCAGCTCAGCCAGTTTGAACACTGAAGCTTTCTTT,CASSASLNTEAFF
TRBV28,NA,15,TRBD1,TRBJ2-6,TGTGCCAGCAGTCCACAGGGGGTAGGGGCCAACGTCCTGACTTTC,CASSPQGVGANVLTF
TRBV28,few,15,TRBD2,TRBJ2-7,TGTGCCAGCAGTATAACCAGCGGGAAGTTCGACGAGCAGTACTTC,CASSITSGKFDEQYF
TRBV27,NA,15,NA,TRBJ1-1,TGTGCCAGCAGTTTATTGTGGAGAGGGGACACTGAAGCTTTCTTT,CASSLLWRGDTEAFF
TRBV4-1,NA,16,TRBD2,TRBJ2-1,TGCGCCAGCAGCTCCCAACTAGCGGGAGGGCACAATGAGCAGTTCTTC,CASSSQLAGGHNEQFF
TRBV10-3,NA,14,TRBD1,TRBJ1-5,TGTGCCATCAGTGATGACAGGGGACGGCAGCCCCAGCATTTT,CAISDDRGRQPQHF
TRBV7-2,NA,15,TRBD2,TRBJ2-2,TGTGCCAGCAGTCCTCGACTAGCGGATACCGGGGAGCTGTTTTTT,CASSPRLADTGELFF
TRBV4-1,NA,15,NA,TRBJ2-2,TGCGCCAGCAGCCAAGATCGAGGGAAGATCGGGGAGCTGTTTTTT,CASSQDRGKIGELFF
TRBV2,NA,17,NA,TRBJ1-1,TGTGCCAGCAGTGATTTTAAGGGAGGGGGGTTGAACACTGAAGCTTTCTTT,CASSDFKGGGLNTEAFF
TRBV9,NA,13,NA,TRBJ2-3,TGTGCCAGCAGCGTAGACCCCGCAGATACGCAGTATTTT,CASSVDPADTQYF
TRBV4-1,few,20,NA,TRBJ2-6,TGCGCCAGCAGCCAAGCGTCAGTTAGAGTCCCTGGAACTGGGGCCAACGTCCTGACTTTC,CASSQASVRVPGTGANVLTF
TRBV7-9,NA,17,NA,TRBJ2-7,TGTGCCAGCAGCCCCCGTGGAAGCCGGTACACCACCTACGAGCAGTACTTC,CASSPRGSRYTTYEQYF
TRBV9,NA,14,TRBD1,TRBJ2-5,TGTGCCAGCAGCCTTAGGACAGGGACAGAGACCCAGTACTTC,CASSLRTGTETQYF
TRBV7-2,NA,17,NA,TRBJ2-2,TGTGCCAGCAGCCTCATCAGTTTCGGGTTAAACACCGGGGAGCTGTTTTTT,CASSLISFGLNTGELFF
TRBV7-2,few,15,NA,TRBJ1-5,TGTGCCAGCAGCTTACACGGTCGACCGCCTATCGCCCAGCATTTT,CASSLHGRPPIAQHF
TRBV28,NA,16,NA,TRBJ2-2,TGTGCCAGCAGTTTTCTTGGGCAGGGGATGATCGGGGAGCTGTTTTTT,CASSFLGQGMIGELFF
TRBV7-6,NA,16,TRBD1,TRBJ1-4,TGTGCCAGCAGCCCCCCGGGATTAGGGGGCCAAGAAAAACTGTTTTTT,CASSPPGLGGQEKLFF
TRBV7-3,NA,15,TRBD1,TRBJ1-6,TGTGCCAGCAGCCTAGGGACAGGGAGAAATTCACCCCTCCACTTT,CASSLGTGRNSPLHF